This entry lists 7 T cell receptor beta chains sequenced from one sample in a study of response to subunit inactivated influenza vaccine. A single record per CDR3 protein comes from TCRdb applying MiXCR to the RT-PCR reads. This table has about 160,000 distinct CDR3 sequences, around 9.9% appearing once. Specimen: non-naive T cells sorted from PBMCs, collected roughly 47 days after vaccination. Source of these receptors: a man between 45 and 60 years old who received an inactivated influenza vaccine.

This clonotype turned up a few times. The V and J genes are TRBV4-2 and TRBJ1-6; TRBD1 matches at 9 bases. The CDR3 has 17 amino acids. Germline values: CDR1 LGHNA, CDR2 YNFKEQ. V lost 3 bases to trimming and J lost 8 bases; unmatched junction nucleotides: 11. The chain's CDR3 is CASSQNPGQGVYSPLHF. The DNA of the CDR3 is TGTGCCAGCAGCCAGAATCCGGGACAGGGCGTTTATTCACCCCTCCACTTT.

This clonotype appeared a few times. The chain links TRBV7-6 to TRBJ1-6; 7 bases agree with TRBD1. Trimming at V came to 5 bases and at J to 6 bases, leaving 4 bases not matched to a gene. This CDR3 region has 14 residues. Germline CDR1 is SGHVS and CDR2 is FNYEAQ. CDR3 DNA: TGTGCCAGCAGCCGGGGACAGACTAATTCACCCCTCCACTTT. Translated, it gives CASSRGQTNSPLHF.

This clonotype was seen ten or more times. This chain uses TRBV9 with TRBJ1-4; a weak D match, TRBD1 (5 bases). Trimming removed 1 base at V and 5 bases at J, with 12 bases between. Germline lookup yields CDR1 SGDLS and CDR2 YYNGEE. There are 15 residues in the CDR3. This chain's CDR3 is CASSVMGRGNEKLFF. The CDR3, as DNA: TGTGCCAGCAGCGTAATGGGGCGTGGGAATGAAAAACTGTTTTTT.

This clonotype was observed a few times. The chain carries TRBV5-6 and TRBJ1-1; TRBD1 matches 9 bases. The CDR3 is made up of 15 amino acids. V lost 0 bases and J lost 8; bases outside the gene matches: 8. Germline values: CDR1 SGHDT, CDR2 YYEEEE. The CDR3 nucleotides are TGTGCCAGCAGCTTGGTGGGACAGGGTTCCCGCGAAGCTTTCTTT. It encodes CASSLVGQGSREAFF. The full variable domain, in which reference TRBV5-6 and TRBJ1-1 provide the parts outside the CDR3, is DAGVTQSPTHLIKTRGQQVTLRCSPKSGHDTVSWYQQALGQGPQFIFQYYEEEERQRGNFPDRFSGHQFPNYSSELNVNALLLGDSALYLCASSLVGQGSREAFFGQGTRLTVV.

The table lists this clonotype with many counts. CDR3 nucleotide sequence: TGTGCCAGCAGTTCCAATCCTTTAGAAACCTCCGAGCAGTACTTC. Translated, it gives CASSSNPLETSEQYF. The chain couples TRBV28 to TRBJ2-7; D is ambiguous. This CDR3 spans 15 amino acids. Germline V gene data show CDR1 as MDHEN and CDR2 as SYDVKM. Deletions cut 4 bases from V and 6 bases from J, with 19 bases between.

This chain links TRBV11-1 with TRBJ2-7; TRBD1 agrees at 8 bases. In germline, CDR1 is SGHAT, CDR2 FQDESV (reference sequence). Trimming cost V 5 bases and J 4 bases; bases outside gene matches: 10. CDR3 length: 15 amino acids. CDR3 nucleotides: TGTGCCAGCAGCCCAGGGTATAGGACAGGGTACGAGCAGTACTTC. This sequence encodes CASSPGYRTGYEQYF. Full variable domain (outside the CDR3, taken from reference TRBV11-1 and TRBJ2-7): EAEVAQSPRYKITEKSQAVAFWCDPISGHATLYWYRQILGQGPELLVQFQDESVVDDSQLPKDRFSAERLKGVDSTLKIQPAELGDSAMYLCASSPGYRTGYEQYFGPGTRLTVT.

This clonotype was seen many times. The chain joins TRBV12-3 or TRBV12-4 to TRBJ1-1, with 7 bases matching TRBD1. The CDR3 sequence is 14 residues long. With V trimmed by 7 bases and J by 0 bases, 5 bases remained unmatched. The CDR3 sequence: CASTLGTVNTEAFF. Written as DNA, the CDR3 is TGTGCCAGCACCTTAGGGACAGTGAACACTGAAGCTTTCTTT.